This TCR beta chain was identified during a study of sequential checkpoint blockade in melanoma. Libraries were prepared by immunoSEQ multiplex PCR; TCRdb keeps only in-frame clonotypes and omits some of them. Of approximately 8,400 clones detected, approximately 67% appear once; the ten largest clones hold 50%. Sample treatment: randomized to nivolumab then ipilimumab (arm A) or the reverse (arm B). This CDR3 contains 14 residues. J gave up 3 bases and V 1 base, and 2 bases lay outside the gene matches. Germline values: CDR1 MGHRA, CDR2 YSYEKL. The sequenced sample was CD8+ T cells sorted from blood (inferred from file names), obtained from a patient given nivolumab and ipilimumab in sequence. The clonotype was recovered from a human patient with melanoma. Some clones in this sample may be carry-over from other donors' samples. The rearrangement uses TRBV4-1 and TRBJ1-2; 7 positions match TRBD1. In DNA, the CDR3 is TGCGCCAGCAGCCAAGCCAGGGGGGACTATGGCTACACCTTC. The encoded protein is CASSQARGDYGYTF.